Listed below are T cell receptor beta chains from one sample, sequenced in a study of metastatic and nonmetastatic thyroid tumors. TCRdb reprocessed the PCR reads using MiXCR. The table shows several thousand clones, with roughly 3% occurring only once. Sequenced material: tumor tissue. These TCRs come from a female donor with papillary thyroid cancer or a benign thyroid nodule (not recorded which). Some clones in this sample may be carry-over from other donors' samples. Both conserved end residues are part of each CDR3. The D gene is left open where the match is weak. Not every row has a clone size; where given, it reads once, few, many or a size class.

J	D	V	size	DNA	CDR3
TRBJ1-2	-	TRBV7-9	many	TGTGCCAGCAGCTTCGTGGGTAAAGAGGATGGCTACACCTTC	CASSFVGKEDGYTF
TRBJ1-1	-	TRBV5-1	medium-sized	TGCGCCAGCAGCTTGGAGAGTAGTGAAGCTTTCTTT	CASSLESSEAFF
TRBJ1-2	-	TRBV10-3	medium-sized	TGTGCCATCAGTGAGCGGCAGCTCTATGGCTACACCTTC	CAISERQLYGYTF
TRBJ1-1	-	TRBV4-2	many	TGTGCCAGCAGCCTCCCGGGGGATGAGGGGAACACTGAAGCTTTCTTT	CASSLPGDEGNTEAFF
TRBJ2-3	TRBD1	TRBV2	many	TGTGCCAGCAGTCACCCAGACAGGGGAGGCACAGATACGCAGTATTTT	CASSHPDRGGTDTQYF
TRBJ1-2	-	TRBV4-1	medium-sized	TGCGCCAGCAGCTCCTACGACCGGGACACCTATGGCTACACCTTC	CASSSYDRDTYGYTF
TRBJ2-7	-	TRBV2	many	TGTGCCAGCGGGGGGGCGACAGGGGACAACGAGCAGTACTTC	CASGGATGDNEQYF
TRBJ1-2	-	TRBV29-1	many	TGCAGCGTTGAAGTGTCTCTGGGGTATGGCTACACCTTC	CSVEVSLGYGYTF
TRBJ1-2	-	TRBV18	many	TGTGCCAGCTCACCGGGACTCGTTAGAGGGGAGGGCGGCTACACCTTC	CASSPGLVRGEGGYTF
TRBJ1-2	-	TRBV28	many	TGTGCCAGCACCTCTATCGGGGCGGATAATAACTATGGCTACACCTTC	CASTSIGADNNYGYTF
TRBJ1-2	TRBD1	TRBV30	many	TGTGCCTCTCCGGGACAGGGGGTAAATGGCTACACCTTC	CASPGQGVNGYTF
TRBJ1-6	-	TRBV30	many	TGTGCCTGGAGTGTCGGAACCAGGGATTCACCCCTCCACTTT	CAWSVGTRDSPLHF
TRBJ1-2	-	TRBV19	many	TGTGCCAGTCATACATATACAACGGGCTACACCTTC	CASHTYTTGYTF
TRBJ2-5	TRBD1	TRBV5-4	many	TGTGCCAGCAGCCCGGGACAGAGAAGGAGTCCAGAGACCCAGTACTTC	CASSPGQRRSPETQYF
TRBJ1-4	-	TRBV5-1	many	TGCGCCAGCAGCTTGGGGCAGCATAATGAAAAACTGTTTTTT	CASSLGQHNEKLFF
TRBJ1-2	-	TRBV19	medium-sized	TGTGCCAGTAGTATAGGGACAGTGAATCATGGCTACACCTTC	CASSIGTVNHGYTF
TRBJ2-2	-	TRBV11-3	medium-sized	TGTGCCAGCAGCCCCCGACAGAACACCGGGGAGCTGTTTTTT	CASSPRQNTGELFF
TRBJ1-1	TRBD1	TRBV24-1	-	TGTGCCACCAGTGATTCAGGGACAGGGGTCCCTGAAGTTTTCTTC	CATSDSGTGVPEVFF
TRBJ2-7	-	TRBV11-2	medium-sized	TGTGCCAGCAGTATGGCGGCTACCTACGAGCAGTACTTC	CASSMAATYEQYF
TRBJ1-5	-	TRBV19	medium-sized	TGTGCCAGTAGTATAGGGCACACGAATCAGCCCCAGCATTTT	CASSIGHTNQPQHF
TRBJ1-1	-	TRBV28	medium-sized	TGTGCCACCAGGGGACCGAATGAAGCTTTCTTT	CATRGPNEAFF
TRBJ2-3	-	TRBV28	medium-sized	TGTGCCAGCAGTTTACCGGGACGAGCTAGCACAGATACGCAGTATTTT	CASSLPGRASTDTQYF
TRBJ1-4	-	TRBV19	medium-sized	TGTGCCAGTAGTATCACAGGAACGGCTAATGAAAAACTGTTTTTT	CASSITGTANEKLFF
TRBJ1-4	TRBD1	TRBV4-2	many	TGTGCCAGCAGCCAAGACAGGACAGGATCCTCTTCGATCCGGGGAGAAAAACTGTTTTTT	CASSQDRTGSSSIRGEKLFF
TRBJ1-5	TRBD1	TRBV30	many	TGTGCCTGGGCGTCCGGGACAGGAATACAGTCCCAGCATTTT	CAWASGTGIQSQHF
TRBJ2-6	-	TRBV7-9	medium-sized	TGTGCCAGCAGCTCATGGGACGTCTCTGGGGCCAACGTCCTGACTTTC	CASSSWDVSGANVLTF
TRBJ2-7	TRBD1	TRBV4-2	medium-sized	TGTGCCAGCAGCCAAGAAGAGATAGGGACCAGGGGGGAGCAGTACTTC	CASSQEEIGTRGEQYF
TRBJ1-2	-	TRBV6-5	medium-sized	TGTGCCAGCAGTTACTCCGGGGATGGCTATGGCTACACCTTC	CASSYSGDGYGYTF
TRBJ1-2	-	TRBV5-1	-	TGCGCCAATCGACCGGACAGTCGGCAGAAACAGGTTTTCCTAACTGGGTATGGCTACACCTTC	CANRPDSRQKQVFLTGYGYTF
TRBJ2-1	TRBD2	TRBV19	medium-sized	TGTGCCAGTAGTCCGGGACTACCGCTTCGATCGAGGGAGCAGTTCTTC	CASSPGLPLRSREQFF
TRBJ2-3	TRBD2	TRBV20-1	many	TGCAGTGCTAGAGATCTGGAGAGGGAGGGGAGCACAGATACGCAGTATTTT	CSARDLEREGSTDTQYF
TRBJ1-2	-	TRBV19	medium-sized	TGTGCCAGTAGGCTGGACGGGAACTATGGCTACACCTTC	CASRLDGNYGYTF
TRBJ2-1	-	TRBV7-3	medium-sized	TGTGCCAGCAGCTCACAGATGAGCTCCTACAATGAGCAGTTCTTC	CASSSQMSSYNEQFF
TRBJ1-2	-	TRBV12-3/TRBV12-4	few	TGTGCCAGCAGCAATCAGGGTCTCTATGGCTACACCTTC	CASSNQGLYGYTF
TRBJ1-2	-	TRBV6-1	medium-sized	TGTGCCAGCAGTGGCAAGCCCTACTATGGCTACACCTTC	CASSGKPYYGYTF
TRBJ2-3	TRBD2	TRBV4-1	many	TGCGCCAGCAGCCAACTAGCGGGAGCGACAGATACGCAGTACTTT	CASSQLAGATDTQYF
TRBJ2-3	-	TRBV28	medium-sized	TGTGCCAGCAGTTCCCCGTGGGGGGGGGCCACAGATACGCAGTATTTT	CASSSPWGGATDTQYF
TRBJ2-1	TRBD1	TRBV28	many	TGTGCCACTCGGACAGGGTCCTACAATGAGCAGTTCTTC	CATRTGSYNEQFF
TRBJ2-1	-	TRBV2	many	TGTGCCAGCATAGGTAAAGGGTGGAATGAGCAGTTCTTC	CASIGKGWNEQFF
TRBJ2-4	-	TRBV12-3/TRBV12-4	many	TGTGCCAGCAGCTCCGGGACACCTAAAAACATTCAGTACTTC	CASSSGTPKNIQYF
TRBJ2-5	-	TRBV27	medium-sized	TGTGCCAGCAGTTTAGACCAGATGGAGACCCAGTACTTC	CASSLDQMETQYF
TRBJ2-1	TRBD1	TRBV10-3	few	TGTGCCATCAGTGAAACGGGACAGGGGGAGTTCTTC	CAISETGQGEFF
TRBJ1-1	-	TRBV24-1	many	TGTGCCACCACCCTGGAAGCTTTCTTT	CATTLEAFF
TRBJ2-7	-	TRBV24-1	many	TGTGCCACCAGTGATTCCCCCCCGGGGGACCCCGAGCAGTACTTC	CATSDSPPGDPEQYF
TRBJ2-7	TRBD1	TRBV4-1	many	TGCGCCAGCAGCCAGGTGGACAGGGGGAAGTACGAGCAGTACTTC	CASSQVDRGKYEQYF
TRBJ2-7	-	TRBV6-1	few	TGTGCCAGCAGTGACAGGGGTTACGAGCAGTACTTC	CASSDRGYEQYF
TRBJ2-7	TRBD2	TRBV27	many	TGTGCCAGCAGTGGGACTAGCGGGATTTACGAGCAGTACTTC	CASSGTSGIYEQYF
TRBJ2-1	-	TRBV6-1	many	TGTGCCGGGACAACCTACAATGAGCAGTTCTTC	CAGTTYNEQFF